This entry lists 4 T cell receptor beta chains sequenced from one sample in a study of Graves' ophthalmopathy and Graves' hyperthyroidism. The study amplified TCR beta CDR3 regions using RNA transcripts. Amplification began with first-round RT-PCR using HTBI primers, then second-round multiplex PCR was performed. MiXCR, applied by TCRdb to the multiplex PCR reads, yields one record per CDR3 protein. The table records approximately 380,000 distinct CDR3 sequences, over 20% of them present only once. The sample comprised peripheral blood. These receptor sequences come from a woman aged 18-29 years with stable Graves' hyperthyroidism.

This chain uses TRBV27 with TRBJ1-2; no clear D gene. The germline V gene has CDR1 MNHEY and CDR2 SMNVEV (reference sequence). Deletions cut 3 bases from V and 5 bases from J, with 16 bases between. The length of the CDR3 is 15 residues. The CDR3, as DNA: TGTGCCAGCAGTTTGTCGGGCAGCACTATGTATGGCTACACCTTC. Amino acids: CASSLSGSTMYGYTF.

Ten or more counts support this clonotype. J is TRBJ1-1 and V is TRBV6-5; 8 bases map to TRBD1. The V and J ends lost 7 bases and 5 bases, in that order; junction bases with no gene match: 6. The CDR3 spans 13 residues. Germline V gene data show CDR1 as MNHEY and CDR2 as SVGAGI. This CDR3 reads CASNPTGETEAFF. As DNA, the CDR3 is TGTGCCAGCAACCCGACAGGGGAAACTGAAGCTTTCTTT.

This clonotype came up many times. The chain has TRBV10-3 and TRBJ2-7; D gene ambiguous. The CDR3 consists of 13 residues. V was clipped by 4 bases and J by 4 bases, with 11 bases between them. CDR1 and CDR2 from the germline V gene are ENHRY and SYGVKD. CDR3 sequence (DNA): TGTGCCATCAGTGCCGAAATAGTTTACGAGCAGTACTTC. This codes for CAISAEIVYEQYF.

In this sample, this clonotype turned up a few times. This sequence joins TRBV18 and TRBJ2-4, with a weak D call TRBD1 (5 bases). CDR3 length: 16 amino acids. The germline V gene has CDR1 KGHSH and CDR2 LQKENI. The V end was cut by 3 bases, the J end by 3 bases, with 15 bases between. CDR3 nucleotide sequence: TGTGCCAGCTCACCCCAGGGTCCTATTGTCAAAAACATTCAGTACTTC. Encoded protein: CASSPQGPIVKNIQYF.